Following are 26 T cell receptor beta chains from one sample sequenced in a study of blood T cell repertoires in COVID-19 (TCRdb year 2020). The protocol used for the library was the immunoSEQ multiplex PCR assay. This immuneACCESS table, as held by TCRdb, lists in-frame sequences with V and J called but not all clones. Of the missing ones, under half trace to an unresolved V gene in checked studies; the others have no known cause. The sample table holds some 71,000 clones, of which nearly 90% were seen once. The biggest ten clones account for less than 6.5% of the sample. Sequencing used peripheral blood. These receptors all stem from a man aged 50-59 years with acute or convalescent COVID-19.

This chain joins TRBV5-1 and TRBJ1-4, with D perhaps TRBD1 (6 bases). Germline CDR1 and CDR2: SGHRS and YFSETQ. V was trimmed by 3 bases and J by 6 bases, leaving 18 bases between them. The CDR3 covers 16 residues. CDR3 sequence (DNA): TGCGCCAGCAGCTGGGGCGGGGGCAATAAGGATGAAAAACTGTTTTTT. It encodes CASSWGGGNKDEKLFF. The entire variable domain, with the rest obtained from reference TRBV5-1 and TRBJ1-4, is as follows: KAGVTQTPRYLIKTRGQQVTLSCSPISGHRSVSWYQQTPGQGLQFLFEYFSETQRNKGNFPGRFSGRQFSNSRSEMNVSTLELGDSALYLCASSWGGGNKDEKLFFGSGTQLSVL.

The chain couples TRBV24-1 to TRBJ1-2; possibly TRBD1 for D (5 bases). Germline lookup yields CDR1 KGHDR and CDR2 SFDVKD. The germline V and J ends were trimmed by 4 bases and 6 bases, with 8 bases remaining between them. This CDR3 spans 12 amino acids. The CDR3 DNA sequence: TGTGCCACCAGTGACCAGGGCAATGGCTACACCTTC. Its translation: CATSDQGNGYTF.

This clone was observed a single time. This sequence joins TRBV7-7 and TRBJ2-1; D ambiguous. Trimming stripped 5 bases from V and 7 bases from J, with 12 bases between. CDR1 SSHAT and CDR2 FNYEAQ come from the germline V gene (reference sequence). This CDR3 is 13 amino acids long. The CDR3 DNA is TGTGCCAGCAGCGCCTTGCGAGCGAATGAGCAGTTCTTC. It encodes CASSALRANEQFF.

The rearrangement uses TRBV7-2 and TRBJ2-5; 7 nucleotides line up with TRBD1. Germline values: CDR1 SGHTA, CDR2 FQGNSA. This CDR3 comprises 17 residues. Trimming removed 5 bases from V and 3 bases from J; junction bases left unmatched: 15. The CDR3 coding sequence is TGTGCCAGCAGCACAGGGGTTAGGGGCCCTCCGGAAGAGACCCAGTACTTC. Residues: CASSTGVRGPPEETQYF.

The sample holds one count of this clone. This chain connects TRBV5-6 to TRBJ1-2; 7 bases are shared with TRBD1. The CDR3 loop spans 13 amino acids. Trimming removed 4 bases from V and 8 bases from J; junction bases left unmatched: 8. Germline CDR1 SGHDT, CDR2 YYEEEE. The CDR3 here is CASSERGGRGYTF. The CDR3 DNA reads TGTGCCAGCAGCGAAAGAGGGGGCAGAGGCTACACCTTC.

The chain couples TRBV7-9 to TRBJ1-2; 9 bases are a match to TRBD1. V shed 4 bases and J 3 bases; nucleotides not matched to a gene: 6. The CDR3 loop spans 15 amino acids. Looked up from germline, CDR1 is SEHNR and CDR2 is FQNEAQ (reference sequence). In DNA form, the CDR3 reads TGTGCCAGCAGCTGGACAGGGGCCGGGGACTATGGCTACACCTTC. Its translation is CASSWTGAGDYGYTF.

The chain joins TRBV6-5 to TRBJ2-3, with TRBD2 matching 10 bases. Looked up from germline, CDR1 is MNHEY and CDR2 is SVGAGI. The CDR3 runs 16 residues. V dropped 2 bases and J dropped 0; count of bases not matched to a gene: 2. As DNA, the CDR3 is TGTGCCAGCAGTTACATTAGCGGGAGGAGCACAGATACGCAGTATTTT. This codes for CASSYISGRSTDTQYF.

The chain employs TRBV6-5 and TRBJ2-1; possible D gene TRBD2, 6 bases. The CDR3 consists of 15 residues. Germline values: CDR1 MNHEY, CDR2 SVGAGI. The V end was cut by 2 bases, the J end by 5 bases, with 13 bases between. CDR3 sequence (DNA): TGTGCCAGCAGTTACCAGGGATCTAGCGACAATGAGCAGTTCTTC. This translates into CASSYQGSSDNEQFF.

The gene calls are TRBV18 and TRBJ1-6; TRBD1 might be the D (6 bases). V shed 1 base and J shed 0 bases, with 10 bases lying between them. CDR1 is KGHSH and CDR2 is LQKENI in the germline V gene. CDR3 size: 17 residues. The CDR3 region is CASSPRQESSYNSPLHF. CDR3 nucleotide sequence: TGTGCCAGCTCACCACGACAGGAAAGCTCCTATAATTCACCCCTCCACTTT.

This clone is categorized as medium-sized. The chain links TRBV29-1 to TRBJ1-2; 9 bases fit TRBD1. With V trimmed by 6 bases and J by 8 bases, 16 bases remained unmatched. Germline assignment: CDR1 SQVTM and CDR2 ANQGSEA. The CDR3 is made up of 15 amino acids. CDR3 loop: CSVKLMVGQGDGYTF. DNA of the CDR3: TGCAGCGTCAAATTGATGGTGGGACAGGGTGACGGCTACACCTTC.

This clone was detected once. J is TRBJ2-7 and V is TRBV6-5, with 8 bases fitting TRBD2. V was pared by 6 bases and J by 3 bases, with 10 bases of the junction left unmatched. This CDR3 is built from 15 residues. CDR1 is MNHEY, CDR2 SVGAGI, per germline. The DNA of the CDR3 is TGTGCCAGCAGCCCGACCCGGACTAGCCACTACGAGCAGTACTTC. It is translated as CASSPTRTSHYEQYF.

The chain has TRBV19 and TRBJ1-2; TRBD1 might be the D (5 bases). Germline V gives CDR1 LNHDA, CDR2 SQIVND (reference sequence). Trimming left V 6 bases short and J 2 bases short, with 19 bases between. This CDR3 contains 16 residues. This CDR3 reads CASRDPGMGGNYGYTF. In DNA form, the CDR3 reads TGTGCCAGTAGAGATCCCGGTATGGGGGGAAACTATGGCTACACCTTC.

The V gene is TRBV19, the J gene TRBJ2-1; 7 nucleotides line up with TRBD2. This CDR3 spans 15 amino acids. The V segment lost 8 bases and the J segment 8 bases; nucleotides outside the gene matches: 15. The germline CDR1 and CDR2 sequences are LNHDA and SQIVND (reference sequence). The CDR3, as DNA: TGTGCCAGTCATCGCGGGAGAAACGGTCTGGATGAGCAGTTCTTC. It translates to CASHRGRNGLDEQFF.

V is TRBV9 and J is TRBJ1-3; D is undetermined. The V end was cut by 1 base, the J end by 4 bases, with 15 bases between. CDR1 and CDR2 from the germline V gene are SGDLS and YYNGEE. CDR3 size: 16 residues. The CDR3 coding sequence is TGTGCCAGCAGCGTACTTAGTAACGAATGGGGAAACACCATATATTTT. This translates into CASSVLSNEWGNTIYF.

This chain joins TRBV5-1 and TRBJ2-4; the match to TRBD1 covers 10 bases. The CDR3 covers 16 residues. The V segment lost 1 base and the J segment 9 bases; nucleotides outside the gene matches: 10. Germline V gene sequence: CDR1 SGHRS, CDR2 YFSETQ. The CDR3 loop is CASSLSSLGQGGIQYF. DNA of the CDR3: TGCGCCAGCAGCTTGTCTTCCTTAGGACAGGGGGGCATTCAGTACTTC.

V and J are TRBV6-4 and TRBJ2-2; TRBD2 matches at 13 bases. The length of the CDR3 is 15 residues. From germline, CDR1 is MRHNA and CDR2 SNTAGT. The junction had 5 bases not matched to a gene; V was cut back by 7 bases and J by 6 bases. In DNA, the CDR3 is TGTGCCAGCAAAGGGACTAGCGGGACTGCCGGGGAGCTGTTTTTT. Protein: CASKGTSGTAGELFF.

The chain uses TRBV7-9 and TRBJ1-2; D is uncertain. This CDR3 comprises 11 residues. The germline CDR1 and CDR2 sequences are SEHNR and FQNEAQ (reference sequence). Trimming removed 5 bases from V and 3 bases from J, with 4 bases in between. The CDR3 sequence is CASSPDYGYTF. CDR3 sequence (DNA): TGTGCCAGCAGCCCTGACTATGGCTACACCTTC.

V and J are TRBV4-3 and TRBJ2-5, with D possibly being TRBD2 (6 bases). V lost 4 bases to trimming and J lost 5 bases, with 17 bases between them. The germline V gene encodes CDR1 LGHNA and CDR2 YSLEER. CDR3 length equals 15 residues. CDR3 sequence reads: CASSPSVGAGETQYF. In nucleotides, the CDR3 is TGCGCCAGCAGCCCAAGTGTTGGGGCGGGGGAGACCCAGTACTTC.

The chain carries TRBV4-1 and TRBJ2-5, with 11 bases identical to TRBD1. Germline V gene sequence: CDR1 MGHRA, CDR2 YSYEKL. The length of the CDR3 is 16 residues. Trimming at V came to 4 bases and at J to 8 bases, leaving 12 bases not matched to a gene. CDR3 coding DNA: TGCGCCAGCAGCCTTCAAACCGGGACAGGGGGTTTTACCCAGTACTTC. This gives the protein CASSLQTGTGGFTQYF.

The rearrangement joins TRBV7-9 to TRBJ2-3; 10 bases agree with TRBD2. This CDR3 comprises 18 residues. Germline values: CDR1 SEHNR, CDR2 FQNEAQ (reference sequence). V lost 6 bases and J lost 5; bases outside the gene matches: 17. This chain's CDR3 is CASRMGQKLLAGEDTQYF. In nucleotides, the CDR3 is TGTGCCAGCAGAATGGGACAGAAGTTGCTAGCGGGAGAAGATACGCAGTATTTT.

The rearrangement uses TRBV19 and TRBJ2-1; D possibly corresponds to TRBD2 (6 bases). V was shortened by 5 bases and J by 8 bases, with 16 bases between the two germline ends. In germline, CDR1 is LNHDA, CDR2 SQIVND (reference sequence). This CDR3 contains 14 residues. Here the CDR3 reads CASSPLARSHEQFF. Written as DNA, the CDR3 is TGTGCCAGTAGTCCCCTAGCGAGGTCTCATGAGCAGTTCTTC.

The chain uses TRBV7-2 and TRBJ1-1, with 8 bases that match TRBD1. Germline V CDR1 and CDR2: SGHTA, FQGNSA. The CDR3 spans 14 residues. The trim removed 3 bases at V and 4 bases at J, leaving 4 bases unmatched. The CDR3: CASSFDRGSTEAFF. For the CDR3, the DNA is TGTGCCAGCAGCTTTGACAGGGGTAGCACTGAAGCTTTCTTT.

The CDR3, as DNA: TGTGCCAGCAGTAATGACGACAGAACAGATACGCAGTATTTT. Protein product: CASSNDDRTDTQYF. The chain is built from TRBV5-4 and TRBJ2-3, with a tentative D call TRBD1 (5 bases). This CDR3 spans 14 amino acids. Trimming shortened V by 5 bases and J by 3 bases, and 13 bases separated the two germline ends. CDR1 and CDR2 from the germline V gene are SGHNT and YYREEE (reference sequence).

The CDR3 reads CSARGAYEQFF. In DNA form, the CDR3 reads TGCAGTGCTAGAGGGGCCTATGAGCAGTTCTTC. The rearrangement links TRBV20-1 to TRBJ2-1; D gene ambiguous. Per the germline V gene, CDR1 is DFQATT and CDR2 is SNEGSKA (reference sequence). The CDR3 has 11 amino acids. Deletions cut 1 base from V and 8 bases from J, with 6 bases between.

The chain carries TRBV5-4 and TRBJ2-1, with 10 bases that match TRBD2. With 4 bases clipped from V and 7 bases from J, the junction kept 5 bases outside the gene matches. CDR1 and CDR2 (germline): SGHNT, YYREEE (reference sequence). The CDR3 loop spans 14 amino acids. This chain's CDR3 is CASSPGLAPNEQFF. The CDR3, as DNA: TGTGCCAGCAGCCCGGGACTAGCGCCAAATGAGCAGTTCTTC.

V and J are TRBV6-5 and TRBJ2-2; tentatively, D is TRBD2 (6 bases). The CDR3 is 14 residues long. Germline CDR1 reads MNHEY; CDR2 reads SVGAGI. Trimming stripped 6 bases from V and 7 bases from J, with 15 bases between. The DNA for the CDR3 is TGTGCCAGCAGATGGGGCTCGGGGGACGGGGAGCTGTTTTTT. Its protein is CASRWGSGDGELFF.